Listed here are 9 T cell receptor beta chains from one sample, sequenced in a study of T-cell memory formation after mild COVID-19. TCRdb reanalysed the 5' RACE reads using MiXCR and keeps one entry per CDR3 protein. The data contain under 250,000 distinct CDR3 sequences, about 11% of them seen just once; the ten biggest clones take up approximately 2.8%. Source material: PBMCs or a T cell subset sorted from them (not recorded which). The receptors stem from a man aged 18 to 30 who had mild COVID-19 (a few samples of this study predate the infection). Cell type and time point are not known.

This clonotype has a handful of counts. CDR3 loop: CAVTPDRDFYGYTF. Written as DNA, the CDR3 is TGTGCCGTCACCCCGGACAGGGATTTCTATGGCTACACCTTC. The rearrangement uses TRBV10-3 and TRBJ1-2, with 8 bases identical to TRBD1. The length of the CDR3 is 14 residues. Trimming removed 11 bases from V and 4 bases from J; junction bases left unmatched: 12. Germline values: CDR1 ENHRY, CDR2 SYGVKD.

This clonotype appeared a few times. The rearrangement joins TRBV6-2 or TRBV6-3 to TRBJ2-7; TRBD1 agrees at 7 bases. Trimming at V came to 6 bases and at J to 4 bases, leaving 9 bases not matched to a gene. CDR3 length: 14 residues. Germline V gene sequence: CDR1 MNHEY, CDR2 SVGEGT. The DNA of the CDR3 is TGTGCCAGCAGGGACGGACAGGCGATATACGAGCAGTACTTC. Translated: CASRDGQAIYEQYF.

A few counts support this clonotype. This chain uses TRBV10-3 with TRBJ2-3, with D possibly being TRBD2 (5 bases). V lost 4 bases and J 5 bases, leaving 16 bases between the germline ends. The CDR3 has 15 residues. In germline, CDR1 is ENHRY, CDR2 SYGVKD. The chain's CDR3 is CAISASTGSGDTQYF. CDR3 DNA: TGTGCCATCAGTGCCTCGACGGGGTCCGGAGATACGCAGTATTTT.

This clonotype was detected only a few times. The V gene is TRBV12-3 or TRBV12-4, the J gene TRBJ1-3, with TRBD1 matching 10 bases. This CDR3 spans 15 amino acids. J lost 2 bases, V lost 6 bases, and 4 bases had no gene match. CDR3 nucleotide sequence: TGTGCCAGCAGGGAAGGGACAGGGGCTGGAAACACCATATATTTT. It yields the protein CASREGTGAGNTIYF.

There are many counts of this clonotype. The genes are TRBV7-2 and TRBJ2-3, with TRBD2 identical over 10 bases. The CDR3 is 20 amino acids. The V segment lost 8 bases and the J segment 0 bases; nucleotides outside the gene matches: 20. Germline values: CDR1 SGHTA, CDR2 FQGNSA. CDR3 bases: TGTGCCAGCGGAAACATAGCGGGGGGATTTACAAGGGCTAGCACAGATACGCAGTATTTT. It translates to CASGNIAGGFTRASTDTQYF.

DNA for the CDR3: TGCAGTGCCACGACAGGAACCTCTGGGGCCAACGTCCTGACTTTC. Translated, it gives CSATTGTSGANVLTF. This rearrangement joins TRBV20-1 to TRBJ2-6, with a possible D match to TRBD1 (6 bases). CDR3 size: 15 residues. V dropped 6 bases and J dropped 0 bases, with 12 bases sitting between them. The germline V gene encodes CDR1 DFQATT and CDR2 SNEGSKA (reference sequence).

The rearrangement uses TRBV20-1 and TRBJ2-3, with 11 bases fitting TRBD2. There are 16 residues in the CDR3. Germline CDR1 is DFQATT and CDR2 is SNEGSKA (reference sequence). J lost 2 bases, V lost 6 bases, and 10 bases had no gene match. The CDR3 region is CSAPKTSGATTDTQYF. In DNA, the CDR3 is TGCAGTGCCCCGAAGACTAGCGGGGCTACCACAGATACGCAGTATTTT.

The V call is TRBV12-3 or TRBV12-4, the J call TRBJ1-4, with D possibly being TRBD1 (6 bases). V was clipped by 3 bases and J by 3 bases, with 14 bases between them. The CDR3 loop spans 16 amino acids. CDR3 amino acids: CASSFGGGRANEKLFF. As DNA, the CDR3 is TGTGCCAGCAGTTTCGGCGGGGGGCGAGCTAATGAAAAACTGTTTTTT.

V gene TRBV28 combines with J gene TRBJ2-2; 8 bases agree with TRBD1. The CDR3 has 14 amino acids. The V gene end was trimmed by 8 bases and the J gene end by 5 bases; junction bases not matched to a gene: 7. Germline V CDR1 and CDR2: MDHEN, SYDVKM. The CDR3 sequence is CASGSGGATGELFF. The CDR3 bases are TGTGCCAGCGGATCAGGGGGCGCGACCGGGGAGCTGTTTTTT.